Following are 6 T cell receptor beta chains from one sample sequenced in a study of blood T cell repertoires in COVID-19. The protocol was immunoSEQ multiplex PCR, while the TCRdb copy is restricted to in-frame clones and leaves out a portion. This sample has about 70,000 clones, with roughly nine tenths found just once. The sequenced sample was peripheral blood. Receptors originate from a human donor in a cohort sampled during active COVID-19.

The CDR3 DNA sequence: TGCGCCAGCAGCCAAGAGGCGGGCAACACCGGGGAGCTGTTTTTT. Translated: CASSQEAGNTGELFF. This chain uses TRBV4-1 with TRBJ2-2, with a tentative D call TRBD2 (5 bases). In germline, CDR1 is MGHRA, CDR2 YSYEKL. Deletions cut 0 bases from V and 2 bases from J, with 7 bases between. The CDR3 has 15 residues.

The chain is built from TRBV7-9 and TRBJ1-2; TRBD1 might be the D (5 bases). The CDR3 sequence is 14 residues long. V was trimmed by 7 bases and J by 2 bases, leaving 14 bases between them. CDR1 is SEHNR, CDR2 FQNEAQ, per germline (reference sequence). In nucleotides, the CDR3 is TGTGCCAGCACCCCGGACATACAAAACTATGGCTACACCTTC. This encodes CASTPDIQNYGYTF.

The chain's CDR3 is CASRPEGPQNYEQYF. CDR3 sequence (DNA): TGTGCCAGCAGGCCGGAGGGACCCCAAAACTACGAGCAGTACTTC. The chain joins TRBV28 to TRBJ2-7, with a tentative D call TRBD2 (6 bases). Germline CDR1 reads MDHEN; CDR2 reads SYDVKM. V gave up 6 bases and J gave up 3 bases, with 18 bases separating them. The CDR3 contains 15 residues.

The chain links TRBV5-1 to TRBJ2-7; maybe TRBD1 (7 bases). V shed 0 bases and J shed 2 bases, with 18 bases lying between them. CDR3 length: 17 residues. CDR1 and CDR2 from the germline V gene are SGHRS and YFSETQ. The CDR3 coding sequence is TGCGCCAGCAGCTTGGGGACAGGTATCAGGGGGGCCTACGAGCAGTACTTC. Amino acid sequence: CASSLGTGIRGAYEQYF.

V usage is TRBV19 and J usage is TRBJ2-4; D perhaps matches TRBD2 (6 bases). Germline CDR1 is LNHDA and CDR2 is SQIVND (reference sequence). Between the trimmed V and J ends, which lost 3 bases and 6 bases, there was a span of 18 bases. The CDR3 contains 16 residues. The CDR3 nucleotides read TGTGCCAGTAGTATGGGACGTCAGGGACTCGGAAACATTCAGTACTTC. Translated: CASSMGRQGLGNIQYF.

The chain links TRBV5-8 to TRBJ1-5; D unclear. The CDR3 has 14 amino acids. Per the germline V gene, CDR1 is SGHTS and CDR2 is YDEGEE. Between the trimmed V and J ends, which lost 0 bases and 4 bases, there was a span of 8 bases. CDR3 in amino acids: CASSLDSSNQPQHF. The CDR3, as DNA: TGTGCCAGCAGCTTGGACAGTTCGAATCAGCCCCAGCATTTT. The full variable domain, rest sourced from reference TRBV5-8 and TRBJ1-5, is EAGVTQSPTHLIKTRGQQATLRCSPISGHTSVYWYQQALGLGLQFLLWYDEGEERNRGNFPPRFSGRQFPNYSSELNVNALELEDSALYLCASSLDSSNQPQHFGDGTRLSIL.